This TCR beta chain was sequenced in a study of beta chain features in type 1 diabetes. Germline values: CDR1 MNHEY, CDR2 SMNVEV (reference sequence). The CDR3 is 11 residues long. The V gene lost 6 bases and the J gene lost 8 bases, with 10 bases spanning the gap. This clone occurred a few times. The study reverse transcribed the entire isolated RNA, so it sequenced expressed TCRB transcripts. Produced via immunoSEQ multiplex PCR; TCRdb's table is partial and in-frame only. Here the sample spans about 340,000 clones, under 8.5% being singletons. The TCR comes from a woman in her late teens or twenties in good health. The gene calls are TRBV27 and TRBJ1-2; TRBD1 is a possible D gene (6 bases). Sequencing was carried out using central memory CD4+ T cells from blood. As DNA, the CDR3 is TGTGCCAGCAGATACAGGGACGGCTACACCTTC. The encoded protein is CASRYRDGYTF.